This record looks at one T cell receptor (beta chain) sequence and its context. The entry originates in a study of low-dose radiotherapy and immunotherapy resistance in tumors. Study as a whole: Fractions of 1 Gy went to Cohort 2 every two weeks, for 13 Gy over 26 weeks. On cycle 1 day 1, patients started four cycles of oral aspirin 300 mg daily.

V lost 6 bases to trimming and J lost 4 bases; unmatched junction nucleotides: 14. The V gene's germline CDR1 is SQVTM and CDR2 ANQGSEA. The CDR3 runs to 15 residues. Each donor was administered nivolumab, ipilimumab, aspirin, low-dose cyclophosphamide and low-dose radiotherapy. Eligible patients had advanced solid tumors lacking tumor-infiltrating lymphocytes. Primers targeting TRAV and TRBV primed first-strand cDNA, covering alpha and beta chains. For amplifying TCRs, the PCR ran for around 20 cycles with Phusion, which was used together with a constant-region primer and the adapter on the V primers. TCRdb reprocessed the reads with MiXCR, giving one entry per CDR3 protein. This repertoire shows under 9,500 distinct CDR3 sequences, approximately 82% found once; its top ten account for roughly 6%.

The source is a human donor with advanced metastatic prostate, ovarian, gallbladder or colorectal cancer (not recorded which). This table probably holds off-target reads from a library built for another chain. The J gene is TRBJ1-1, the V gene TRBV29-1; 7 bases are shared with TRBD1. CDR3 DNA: TGCAGCGTCCCGGGGTCAGGGGGGGGAGGCACTGAAGCTTTCTTT. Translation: CSVPGSGGGGTEAFF. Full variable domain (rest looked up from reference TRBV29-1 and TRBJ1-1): SAVISQKPSRDICQRGTSLTIQCQVDSQVTMMFWYRQQPGQSLTLIATANQGSEATYESGFVIDKFPISRPNLTFSTLTVSNMSPEDSSIYLCSVPGSGGGGTEAFFGQGTRLTVV.